The rows below give T cell receptor beta chains drawn from one sample of a study of shared clonotypes between healthy human individuals. Produced via immunoSEQ multiplex PCR; TCRdb's table is partial and in-frame only. The sample holds 2 million to 2.5 million clones, 92% seen once. The material sequenced was naive CD4+ T cells from PBMCs. The receptors shown here come from a man in his late teens or twenties in good health. Some clones in this sample may be carry-over from other donors' samples. The CDR3 runs from the conserved cysteine through the conserved F or W. Fields, in order: J gene, V gene, CDR3 protein.

TRBJ2-2,TRBV6-5,CASSFGGSRRTGELFF
TRBJ1-5,TRBV5-8,CASSFAINQPQHF
TRBJ2-3,TRBV28,CATSGVDTQYF
TRBJ2-7,TRBV7-9,CASSPRGGGYEQYF
TRBJ1-1,TRBV29-1,CSVELKSTTEAFF
TRBJ2-2,TRBV2,CASSAGPPNTGELFF
TRBJ2-7,TRBV29-1,CSVVRGYEQYF
TRBJ1-2,TRBV7-3,CASSLIGGSNYGYTF
TRBJ2-5,TRBV11-3,CASSLGLGETQYF
TRBJ2-7,TRBV28,CASRRPTGSYEQYF
TRBJ1-2,TRBV4-1,CASSQVPLEINYGYTF
TRBJ1-2,TRBV27,CASSVTGIHGYTF
TRBJ1-1,TRBV7-8,CASSLGQGIKAFF
TRBJ2-7,TRBV2,CASSTFGQGDYEQYF
TRBJ1-2,TRBV6-5,CASRNRDSYGYTF
TRBJ2-5,TRBV28,CASSLTEETQYF
TRBJ2-7,TRBV18,CASSPATFRFAGGSHEQYF
TRBJ2-1,TRBV7-2,CASSLTVYLSYNEQFF
TRBJ2-1,TRBV28,CASSFPGSLFF
TRBJ2-1,TRBV12-5,CASGLSLAVGPNEQFF
TRBJ2-1,TRBV5-6,CASSLTTDNEQFF
TRBJ2-6,TRBV28,CASLTENSGANVLTF
TRBJ1-4,TRBV18,CASSPTGTEKLFF
TRBJ1-2,TRBV28,CASSLRGDLYGYTF
TRBJ2-3,TRBV7-3,CASSLGASTDTQYF
TRBJ2-1,TRBV18,CASSKQGQFSNEQFF
TRBJ2-6,TRBV15,CATSRGSLSAGANVLTF
TRBJ2-5,TRBV2,CASSRDSKETQYF
TRBJ2-5,TRBV18,CASSPQQGQGGETQYF
TRBJ1-1,TRBV6-1,CASSEVSGIAAFF
TRBJ1-2,TRBV28,CASSSPGRFYGYTF
TRBJ2-1,TRBV5-4,CASRPGTSSYNEQFF
TRBJ1-1,TRBV28,CASSLPPTNTEAFF